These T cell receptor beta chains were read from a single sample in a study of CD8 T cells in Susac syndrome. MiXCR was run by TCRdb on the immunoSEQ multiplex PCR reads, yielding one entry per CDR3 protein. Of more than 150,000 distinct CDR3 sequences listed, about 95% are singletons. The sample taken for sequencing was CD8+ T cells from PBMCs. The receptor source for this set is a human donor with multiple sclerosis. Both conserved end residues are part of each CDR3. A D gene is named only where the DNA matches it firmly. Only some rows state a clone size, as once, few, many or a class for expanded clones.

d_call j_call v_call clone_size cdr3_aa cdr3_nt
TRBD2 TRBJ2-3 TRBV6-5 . CASQRGGGTDTQYF TGTGCCAGCCAGCGGGGGGGCGGCACAGATACGCAGTATTTT
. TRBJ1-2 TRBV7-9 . CASSSHPIPGTYGYTF TGTGCCAGCAGCTCACACCCAATTCCGGGGACCTATGGCTACACCTTC
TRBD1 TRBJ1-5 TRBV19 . CARSGGGQPQHF TGTGCCAGGTCAGGGGGGGGTCAGCCCCAGCATTTT
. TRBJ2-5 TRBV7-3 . CASSMAGETQYF TGTGCCAGCAGCATGGCGGGAGAGACCCAGTACTTC
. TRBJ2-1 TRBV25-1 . CASSEFLGTEQFF TGTGCCAGCAGTGAATTCTTGGGGACTGAGCAGTTCTTC
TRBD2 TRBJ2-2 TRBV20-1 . CSATGTSGGLNTGELFF TGCAGTGCTACCGGGACTAGCGGGGGCTTGAACACCGGGGAGCTGTTTTTT
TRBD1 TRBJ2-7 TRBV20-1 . CSASWDRGPYEQYF TGCAGTGCTAGTTGGGACAGGGGGCCCTACGAGCAGTACTTC
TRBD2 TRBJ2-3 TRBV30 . CAWGIAGGRPSTDTQYF TGTGCCTGGGGGATAGCGGGGGGACGACCTAGCACAGATACGCAGTATTTT
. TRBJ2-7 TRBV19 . CASSWGYEQYF TGTGCCAGTAGTTGGGGCTACGAGCAGTACTTC
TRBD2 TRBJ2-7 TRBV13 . CASSLGLGTSGPLEQYF TGTGCCAGCAGCTTAGGCCTTGGGACTAGCGGTCCTTTGGAGCAGTACTTC
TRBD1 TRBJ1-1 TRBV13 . CASSLVGQGDTEAFF TGTGCCAGCAGCTTAGTAGGACAGGGAGACACTGAAGCTTTCTTT
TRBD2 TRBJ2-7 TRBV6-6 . CASSPLAREQYF TGTGCCAGCAGCCCACTAGCGCGCGAGCAGTACTTC
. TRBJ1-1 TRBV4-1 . CASSQDRLQGTEAFF TGCGCCAGCAGCCAAGACAGGCTACAGGGCACTGAAGCTTTCTTT
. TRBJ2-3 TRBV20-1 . CSASRTFAVSPDTQYF TGCAGTGCTAGCAGGACATTCGCAGTTAGTCCAGATACGCAGTATTTT
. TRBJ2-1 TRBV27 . CASSLRIAEIYNEQFF TGTGCCAGCAGTCTAAGAATAGCGGAGATCTACAATGAGCAGTTCTTC
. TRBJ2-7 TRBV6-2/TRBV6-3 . CASSYGWGYEQYF TGTGCCAGCAGTTACGGATGGGGGTACGAGCAGTACTTC
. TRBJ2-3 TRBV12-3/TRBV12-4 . CASSSSSTDTQYF TGTGCCAGCAGTTCTAGTAGCACAGATACGCAGTATTTT
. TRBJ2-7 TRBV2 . CASSEWTSNSYEQYF TGTGCCAGCAGTGAATGGACTTCAAACTCCTACGAGCAGTACTTC
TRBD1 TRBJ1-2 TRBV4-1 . CASSQVGQGHGYTF TGCGCCAGCAGCCAAGTGGGACAGGGCCATGGCTACACCTTC
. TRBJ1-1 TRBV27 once CASGHRSNTEAFF TGTGCCAGCGGACATAGATCGAACACTGAAGCTTTCTTT
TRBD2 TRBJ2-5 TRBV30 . CAWGLAGGPLETQYF TGTGCCTGGGGATTAGCGGGGGGGCCTTTGGAGACCCAGTACTTC
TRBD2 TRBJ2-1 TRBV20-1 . CSASIGGGQFF TGCAGTGCTAGTATTGGCGGGGGGCAGTTCTTC
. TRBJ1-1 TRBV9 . CASSVPENTEAFF TGTGCCAGCAGCGTTCCGGAGAACACTGAAGCTTTCTTT
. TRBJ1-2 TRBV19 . CASRPGGNYGYTF TGTGCCAGCCGGCCCGGCGGCAACTATGGCTACACCTTC